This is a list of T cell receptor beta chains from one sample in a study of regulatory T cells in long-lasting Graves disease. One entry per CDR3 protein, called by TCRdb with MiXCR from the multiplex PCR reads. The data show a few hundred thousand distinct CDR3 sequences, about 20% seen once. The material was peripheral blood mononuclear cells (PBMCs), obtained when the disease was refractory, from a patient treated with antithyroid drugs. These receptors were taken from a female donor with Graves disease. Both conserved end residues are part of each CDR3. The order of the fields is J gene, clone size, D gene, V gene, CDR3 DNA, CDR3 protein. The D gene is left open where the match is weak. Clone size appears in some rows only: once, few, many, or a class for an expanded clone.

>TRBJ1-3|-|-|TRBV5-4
TGTGCCACCACCTCAGGGGCTGGTGGAAACACCATATATTTT
CATTSGAGGNTIYF
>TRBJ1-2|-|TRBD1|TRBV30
TGTGCCTGGAGTCCCACAGGGGGAGATGGCTACACCTTC
CAWSPTGGDGYTF
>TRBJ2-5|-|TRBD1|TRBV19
TGTGCCAGTAGCCCTGGGACAGGGAGGCAAGAGACCCAGTACTTC
CASSPGTGRQETQYF
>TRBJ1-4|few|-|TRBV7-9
TGTGCCAGCAGCACACCCGGGACTAATAATGAAAAACTGTTTTTT
CASSTPGTNNEKLFF
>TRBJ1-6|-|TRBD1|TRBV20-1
TGCAGTGCTACGTTCGCCGGTAGACAGGGTTCACCCCTCCACTTT
CSATFAGRQGSPLHF
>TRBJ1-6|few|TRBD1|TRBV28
TGTGCCAGCAGAGTCACAGGGGGCGGGTCACCCCTCCACTTT
CASRVTGGGSPLHF
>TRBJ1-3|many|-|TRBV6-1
TGTGCCAGCAGTGGGTCATCGCCGTTCTCTGGAAACACCATATATTTT
CASSGSSPFSGNTIYF
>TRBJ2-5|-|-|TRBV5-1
TGCGCCAGCAAGGGGGGGGGCTCCCAAGAGACCCAGTACTTC
CASKGGGSQETQYF
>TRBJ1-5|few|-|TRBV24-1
TGTGCCACCGCAGGAGACGGCAATCAGCCCCAGCATTTT
CATAGDGNQPQHF
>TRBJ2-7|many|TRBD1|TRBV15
TGTGCCACCAGCCGACGGACAGGGGATGCCTACGAGCAGTACTTC
CATSRRTGDAYEQYF
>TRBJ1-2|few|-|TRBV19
TGTGCCAGTAGTATCTACGGAGAGGGCTATGGCTACACCTTC
CASSIYGEGYGYTF
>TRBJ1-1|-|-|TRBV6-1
TGTGCCAGCAACCCGGGACCCCACACTGAAGCTTTCTTT
CASNPGPHTEAFF
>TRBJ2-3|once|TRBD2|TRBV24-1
TGTGCCACCAGTGACCCGGGACTAGCGGGAGGGCCCAGCACAGATACGCAGTATTTT
CATSDPGLAGGPSTDTQYF
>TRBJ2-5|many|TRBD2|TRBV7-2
TGTGCCAGCAGCTCCCGGTTAGCGGGAGGGCGGAACCCAGAGACCCAGTACTTC
CASSSRLAGGRNPETQYF
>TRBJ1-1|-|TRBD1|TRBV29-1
TGCAGCGTAGCCCCGGGACAGGGGGCCCGCGAAGCTTTCTTT
CSVAPGQGAREAFF
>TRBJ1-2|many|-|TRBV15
TGTGCCACCAGCAGAGCCTCCTCAAAACAGGTCGCGGAGGGCTACACCTTC
CATSRASSKQVAEGYTF
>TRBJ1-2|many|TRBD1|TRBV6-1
TGTGCCAGCAGTGAAGCGCTCCCGGACAGGTTACTCTATGGCTACACCTTC
CASSEALPDRLLYGYTF
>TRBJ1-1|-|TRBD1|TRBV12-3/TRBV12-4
TGTGCCAGCAGAAAGAAAAAGGGGAACAGGGGACTCCGTCCGGACACTGAAGCTTTCTTT
CASRKKKGNRGLRPDTEAFF
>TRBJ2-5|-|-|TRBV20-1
TGCAGTGCTAGCCCCGGGGGCCCGGGGGAGACCCAGTACTTC
CSASPGGPGETQYF
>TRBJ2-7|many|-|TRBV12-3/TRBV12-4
TGTGCCAGCAGTTTATTATGGGGCGAGCAGTACTTC
CASSLLWGEQYF
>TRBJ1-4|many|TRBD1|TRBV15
TGTGCCACCAGCAGAGATCTGGGACAGAATGAAAAACTGTTTTTT
CATSRDLGQNEKLFF
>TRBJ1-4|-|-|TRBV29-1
TGCAGCGTTGAAGGGGCATTTGAAAAACTGTTTTTT
CSVEGAFEKLFF
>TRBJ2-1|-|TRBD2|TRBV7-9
TGTGCCAGCAGCCCCGGGGAGGGGAGTGAGCAGTTCTTC
CASSPGEGSEQFF
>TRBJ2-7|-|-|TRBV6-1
TGTGCCAGCAGGACCGGGATAGGCTACGAGCAGTACTTC
CASRTGIGYEQYF
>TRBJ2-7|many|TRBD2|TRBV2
TGTGCCAGCAGGGGGGGGGACTCCTACGAGCAGTACTTC
CASRGGDSYEQYF